One and the same sample provided the 18 T cell receptor beta chains below, sequenced in a study of shared clonotypes between healthy human individuals. The repertoire was sequenced with immunoSEQ multiplex PCR; TCRdb's copy has only in-frame clones and lacks some. In the table there are nearly 2 million clones, about 95% of which are singletons. Terminally differentiated effector memory CD45RA+ cells were left out of the naive CD8 fraction, which was CD45RO-negative and positively selected for CCR7. Material for sequencing was naive CD8+ T cells sorted from blood. These receptors were taken from a young man in good health.

This chain joins TRBV30 and TRBJ1-2; D ambiguous. Germline V CDR1 and CDR2: GTSNPN, SVGIG (reference sequence). This CDR3 region has 14 residues. Trimming removed 1 base from V and 3 bases from J, with 12 bases in between. CDR3 in amino acids: CAWSDGAGDYGYTF. The CDR3, as DNA: TGTGCCTGGAGTGACGGAGCGGGAGACTATGGCTACACCTTC. Filled out from reference TRBV30 and TRBJ1-2, the complete variable domain reads SQTIHQWPATLVQPVGSPLSLECTVEGTSNPNLYWYRQAAGRGLQLLFYSVGIGQISSEVPQNLSASRPQDRQFILSSKKLLLSDSGFYLCAWSDGAGDYGYTFGSGTRLTVV.

V and J are TRBV7-8 and TRBJ2-7; D may be TRBD1 (5 bases). Germline V gene data show CDR1 as SGHVS and CDR2 as FQNEAQ. The CDR3 consists of 14 residues. V was pared by 4 bases and J by 3 bases, with 13 bases between. Here the CDR3 DNA reads TGTGCCAGCAGCTCTCGAACAGGTTTCTACGAGCAGTACTTC. Translated, it gives CASSSRTGFYEQYF. The whole variable domain, filled in from reference TRBV7-8 and TRBJ2-7, reads GAGVSQSPRYKVAKRGQDVALRCDPISGHVSLFWYQQALGQGPEFLTYFQNEAQLDKSGLPSDRFFAERPEGSVSTLKIQRTQQEDSAVYLCASSSRTGFYEQYFGPGTRLTVT.

V gene TRBV5-1 combines with J gene TRBJ2-3, with unresolved D. Germline CDR1 reads SGHRS; CDR2 reads YFSETQ. The V end lost 4 bases, the J end lost 4 bases, and 7 bases lay between the germline ends. The CDR3 runs to 12 residues. The CDR3 coding sequence is TGCGCCAGCAGCCCCGCAGCAGATACGCAGTATTTT. The encoded protein is CASSPAADTQYF.

This chain uses TRBV15 with TRBJ2-1; D ambiguous. V gave up 0 bases and J gave up 10 bases, with 10 bases separating them. The CDR3 spans 13 residues. From germline, CDR1 is LNHNV and CDR2 YYDKDF (reference sequence). The CDR3 is CATSREGPREQFF. CDR3 DNA: TGTGCCACCAGCAGAGAGGGCCCTAGGGAGCAGTTCTTC. Complete variable domain (other parts from reference TRBV15 and TRBJ2-1): DAMVIQNPRYQVTQFGKPVTLSCSQTLNHNVMYWYQQKSSQAPKLLFHYYDKDFNNEADTPDNFQSRRPNTSFCFLDIRSPGLGDTAMYLCATSREGPREQFFGPGTRLTVL.

The V call is TRBV7-9, the J call TRBJ1-4, with D perhaps matching TRBD1 (5 bases). V lost 5 bases and J lost 3, with 10 bases in between. Per germline, CDR1 SEHNR and CDR2 FQNEAQ (reference sequence). This CDR3 is built from 14 residues. The CDR3, as DNA: TGTGCCAGCAGCGGGGGGGATCCTAATGAAAAACTGTTTTTT. It encodes CASSGGDPNEKLFF.

The genes are TRBV28 and TRBJ2-7; the D gene is possibly TRBD2 (6 bases). The CDR3 totals 13 residues. CDR1 and CDR2 (germline): MDHEN, SYDVKM. V dropped 7 bases and J dropped 5 bases, with 15 bases sitting between them. CDR3 residues: CASTPTGEHEQYF. The CDR3 bases are TGTGCCAGCACCCCAACGGGGGAACACGAGCAGTACTTC.

The rearrangement links TRBV2 to TRBJ2-7; the D gene is possibly TRBD2 (5 bases). CDR3 length: 13 amino acids. Germline values: CDR1 SNHLY, CDR2 FYNNEI. Trimming stripped 3 bases from V and 3 bases from J, with 9 bases between. The CDR3 DNA reads as TGTGCCAGCAGTGAGGAGGCTAGCTACGAGCAGTACTTC. It is translated as CASSEEASYEQYF. The full variable domain, its missing parts supplied by reference TRBV2 and TRBJ2-7, is EPEVTQTPSHQVTQMGQEVILRCVPISNHLYFYWYRQILGQKVEFLVSFYNNEISEKSEIFDDQFSVERPDGSNFTLKIRSTKLEDSAMYFCASSEEASYEQYFGPGTRLTVT.

The table lists this clone with a count of one. The chain uses TRBV4-1 and TRBJ2-2; 8 nucleotides match TRBD2. The CDR3 contains 17 residues. V lost 1 base and J lost 7; bases outside the gene matches: 11. Germline V gene lookup returns CDR1 MGHRA and CDR2 YSYEKL. CDR3 bases: TGCGCCAGCAGCCAAGTCGTGCCAGCGGGAGACCACGGGGAGCTGTTTTTT. Protein sequence: CASSQVVPAGDHGELFF.

This sequence joins TRBV7-9 and TRBJ2-3; 14 bases align to TRBD2. Per germline, CDR1 SEHNR and CDR2 FQNEAQ (reference sequence). With V trimmed by 5 bases and J by 2 bases, 6 bases remained unmatched. The CDR3 consists of 17 residues. CDR3 amino acids: CASSRGLAGDTTDTQYF. CDR3 sequence (DNA): TGTGCCAGCAGCAGGGGACTAGCGGGAGACACCACAGATACGCAGTATTTT.

The V and J genes are TRBV5-4 and TRBJ2-3; TRBD2 might be the D (6 bases). This CDR3 region has 14 residues. V was clipped by 0 bases and J by 4 bases, with 9 bases between them. From germline, CDR1 is SGHNT and CDR2 YYREEE (reference sequence). This CDR3 is CASSLGLVADTQYF. CDR3 nucleotides: TGTGCCAGCAGCTTGGGACTAGTCGCAGATACGCAGTATTTT.

This chain uses TRBV21-1 with TRBJ1-5. TRBV21-1 is designated a pseudogene. The CDR3 loop spans 16 amino acids. The CDR3 DNA reads as TGTGCCAGCAGCAAAAATCGCGGGCGGGCTTTTCAGCCCCAGCATTTT. This codes for CASSKNRGRAFQPQHF.

The rearrangement joins TRBV5-6 to TRBJ2-5, with a possible D match to TRBD1 (5 bases). This CDR3 comprises 15 residues. Trimming shortened V by 0 bases and J by 4 bases, and 13 bases separated the two germline ends. Germline V gene lookup returns CDR1 SGHDT and CDR2 YYEEEE. Here the CDR3 DNA reads TGTGCCAGCAGCTTGGGGGGCCCCCAGGGAGAGACCCAGTACTTC. It codes for CASSLGGPQGETQYF.

The genes are TRBV28 and TRBJ1-2, with D possibly matching TRBD1 (5 bases). The V end was cut by 2 bases, the J end by 5 bases, with 15 bases between. CDR1 MDHEN and CDR2 SYDVKM come from the germline V gene. CDR3 size: 15 residues. The CDR3 nucleotides read TGTGCCAGCAGTTTAAGGTCCCCGGGGGGGTATGGCTACACCTTC. It specifies CASSLRSPGGYGYTF.

The chain joins TRBV7-9 to TRBJ2-7, with D possibly TRBD2 on 5 matching bases. V gave up 3 bases and J gave up 2 bases, with 8 bases separating them. This CDR3 has 13 residues. Germline assignment: CDR1 SEHNR and CDR2 FQNEAQ (reference sequence). DNA of the CDR3: TGTGCCAGCAGCTTTAGCGATCCCTACGAGCAGTACTTC. Translating it yields CASSFSDPYEQYF.

Details on this clone: The identical CDR3 is also encoded by other nucleotide sequences in the sample. The J gene is TRBJ2-3, the V gene TRBV9; 11 positions match TRBD2. Per germline, CDR1 SGDLS and CDR2 YYNGEE. The junction had 5 bases not matched to a gene; V was cut back by 4 bases and J by 1 base. The CDR3 sequence is 16 residues long. The CDR3 protein is CASSSPTSGGTDTQYF. The CDR3 nucleotides read TGTGCCAGCAGCTCCCCGACTAGCGGGGGCACAGATACGCAGTATTTT.

The V gene is TRBV5-4, the J gene TRBJ2-3; 9 bases match TRBD1. In germline, CDR1 is SGHNT, CDR2 YYREEE (reference sequence). The CDR3 runs to 14 residues. Trimming at V came to 3 bases and at J to 4 bases, leaving 3 bases not matched to a gene. DNA of the CDR3: TGTGCCAGCAGCTACGGGACAGGGCCAGATACGCAGTATTTT. Its protein is CASSYGTGPDTQYF. The whole variable domain, remainder taken from reference TRBV5-4 and TRBJ2-3, is ETGVTQSPTHLIKTRGQQVTLRCSSQSGHNTVSWYQQALGQGPQFIFQYYREEENGRGNFPPRFSGLQFPNYSSELNVNALELDDSALYLCASSYGTGPDTQYFGPGTRLTVL.

The rearrangement uses TRBV6-5 and TRBJ2-7, with D perhaps TRBD1 or TRBD2 (5 bases each). V was trimmed by 5 bases and J by 12 bases, leaving 17 bases between them. There are 12 residues in the CDR3. Germline V gene sequence: CDR1 MNHEY, CDR2 SVGAGI. The CDR3 spells CASSPRDVQWYF. The CDR3 DNA reads as TGTGCCAGCAGTCCCCGGGACGTTCAATGGTACTTC.

CDR3 in amino acids: CARSFSGWYEKLFF. DNA for the CDR3: TGTGCCAGAAGCTTTTCAGGGTGGTATGAAAAACTGTTTTTT. The chain combines TRBV5-3 with TRBJ1-4; maybe TRBD1 (5 bases). TRBV5-3 is filed as an ORF, its function uncertain. The CDR3 contains 14 residues. V was cut by 2 bases and J by 6 bases, with 11 bases left in between.